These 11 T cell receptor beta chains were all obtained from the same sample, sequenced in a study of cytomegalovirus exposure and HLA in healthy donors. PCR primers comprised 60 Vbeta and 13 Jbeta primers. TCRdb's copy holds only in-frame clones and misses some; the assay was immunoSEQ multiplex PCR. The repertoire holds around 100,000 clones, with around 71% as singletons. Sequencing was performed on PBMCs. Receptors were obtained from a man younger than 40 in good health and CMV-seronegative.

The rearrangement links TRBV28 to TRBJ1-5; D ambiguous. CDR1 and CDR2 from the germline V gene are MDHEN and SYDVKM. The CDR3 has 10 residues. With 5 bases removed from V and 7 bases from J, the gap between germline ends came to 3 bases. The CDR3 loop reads CASSQQPQHF. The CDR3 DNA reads TGTGCCAGCAGTCAGCAGCCCCAGCATTTT.

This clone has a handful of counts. CDR3 sequence: CASSPRTTRIGQPQHF. CDR3 DNA: TGCGCCAGCAGCCCCAGAACGACGAGGATCGGTCAGCCCCAGCATTTT. The chain is built from TRBV4-1 and TRBJ1-5; D not certain. Germline V lookup: CDR1 MGHRA, CDR2 YSYEKL. Between the trimmed V and J ends, which lost 4 bases and 6 bases, there was a span of 19 bases. The CDR3 totals 16 residues.

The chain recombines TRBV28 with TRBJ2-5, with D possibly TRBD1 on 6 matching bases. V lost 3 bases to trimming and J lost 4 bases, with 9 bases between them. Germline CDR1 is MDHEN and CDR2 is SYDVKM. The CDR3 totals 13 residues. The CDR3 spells CASSFGQRETQYF. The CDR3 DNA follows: TGTGCCAGCAGTTTCGGACAGCGAGAGACCCAGTACTTC. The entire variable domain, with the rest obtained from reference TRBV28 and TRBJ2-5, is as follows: DVKVTQSSRYLVKRTGEKVFLECVQDMDHENMFWYRQDPGLGLRLIYFSYDVKMKEKGDIPEGYSVSREKKERFSLILESASTNQTSMYLCASSFGQRETQYFGPGTRLLVL.

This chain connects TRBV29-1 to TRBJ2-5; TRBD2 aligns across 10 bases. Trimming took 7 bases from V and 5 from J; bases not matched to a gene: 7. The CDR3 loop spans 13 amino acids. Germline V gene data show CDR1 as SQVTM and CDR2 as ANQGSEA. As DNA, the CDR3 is TGCAGCGCGACTCTAGCGGGGGTGGAGACCCAGTACTTC. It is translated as CSATLAGVETQYF.

The CDR3, as DNA: TGTGCCTCGCAGCCGGGAGCAGGGTACGAGCAGTACTTC. This codes for CASQPGAGYEQYF. The V gene is TRBV2, the J gene TRBJ2-7; maybe TRBD2 (6 bases). The V gene's germline CDR1 is SNHLY and CDR2 FYNNEI. The CDR3 spans 13 residues. Trimming took off 11 bases at V and 4 bases at J, with 18 bases between the two ends.

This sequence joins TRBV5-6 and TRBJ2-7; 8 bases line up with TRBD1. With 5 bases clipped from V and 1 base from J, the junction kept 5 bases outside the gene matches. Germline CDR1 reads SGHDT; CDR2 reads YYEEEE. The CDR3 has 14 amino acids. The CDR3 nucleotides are TGTGCCAGCAGACTACAGGGGGTTTCCTACGAGCAGTACTTC. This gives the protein CASRLQGVSYEQYF.

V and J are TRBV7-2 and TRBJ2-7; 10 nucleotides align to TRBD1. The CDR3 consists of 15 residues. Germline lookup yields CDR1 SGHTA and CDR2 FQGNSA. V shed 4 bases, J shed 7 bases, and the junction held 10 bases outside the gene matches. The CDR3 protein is CASSSQQGQGWEQYF. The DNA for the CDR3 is TGTGCCAGCAGCTCGCAGCAGGGACAGGGGTGGGAGCAGTACTTC.

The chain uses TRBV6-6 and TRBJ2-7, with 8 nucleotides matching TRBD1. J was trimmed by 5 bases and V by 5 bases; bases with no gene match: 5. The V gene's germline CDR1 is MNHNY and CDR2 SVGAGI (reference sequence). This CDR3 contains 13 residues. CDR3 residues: CASSDRGGHEQYF. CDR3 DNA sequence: TGTGCCAGCAGTGACAGGGGAGGTCACGAGCAGTACTTC.

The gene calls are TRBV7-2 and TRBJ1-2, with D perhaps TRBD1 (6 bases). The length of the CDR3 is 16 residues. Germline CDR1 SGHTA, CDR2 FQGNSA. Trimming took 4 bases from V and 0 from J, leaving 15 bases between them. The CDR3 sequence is CASSSQGRIANYGYTF. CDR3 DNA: TGTGCCAGCAGCTCCCAGGGGCGGATAGCTAACTATGGCTACACCTTC.

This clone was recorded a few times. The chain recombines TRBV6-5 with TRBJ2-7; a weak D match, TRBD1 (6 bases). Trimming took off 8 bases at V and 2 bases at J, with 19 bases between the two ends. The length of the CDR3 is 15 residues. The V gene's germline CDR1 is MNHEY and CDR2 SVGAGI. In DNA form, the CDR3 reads TGTGCCAGCGGCCCCTCCTGGGACACCACCTACGAGCAGTACTTC. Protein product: CASGPSWDTTYEQYF.

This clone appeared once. The CDR3 loop is CASSLAQGVSYEQYF. CDR3 DNA sequence: TGTGCCAGCAGCTTAGCACAGGGGGTCTCCTACGAGCAGTACTTC. The chain combines TRBV7-2 with TRBJ2-7; the match to TRBD1 covers 8 bases. The junction had 1 base not matched to a gene; V was cut back by 0 bases and J by 0 bases. The germline CDR1 and CDR2 sequences are SGHTA and FQGNSA. CDR3 length equals 15 residues.